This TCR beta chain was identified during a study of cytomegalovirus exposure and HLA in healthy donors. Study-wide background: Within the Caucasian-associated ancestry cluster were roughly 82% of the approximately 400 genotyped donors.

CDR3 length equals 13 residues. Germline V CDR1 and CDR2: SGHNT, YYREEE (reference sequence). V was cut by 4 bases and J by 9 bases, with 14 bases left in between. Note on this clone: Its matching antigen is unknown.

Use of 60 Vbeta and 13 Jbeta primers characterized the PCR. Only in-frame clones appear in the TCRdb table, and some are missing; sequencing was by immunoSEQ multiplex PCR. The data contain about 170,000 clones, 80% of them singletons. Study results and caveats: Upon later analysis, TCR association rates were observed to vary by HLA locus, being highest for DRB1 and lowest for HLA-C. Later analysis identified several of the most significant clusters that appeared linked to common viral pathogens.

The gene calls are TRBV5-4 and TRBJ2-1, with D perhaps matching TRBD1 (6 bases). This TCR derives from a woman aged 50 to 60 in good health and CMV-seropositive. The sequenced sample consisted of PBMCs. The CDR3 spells CASSPLLGGEQFF. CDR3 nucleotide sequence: TGTGCCAGCAGCCCGCTCCTAGGGGGTGAGCAGTTCTTC. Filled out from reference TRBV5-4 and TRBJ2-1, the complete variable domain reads ETGVTQSPTHLIKTRGQQVTLRCSSQSGHNTVSWYQQALGQGPQFIFQYYREEENGRGNFPPRFSGLQFPNYSSELNVNALELDDSALYLCASSPLLGGEQFFGPGTRLTVL.